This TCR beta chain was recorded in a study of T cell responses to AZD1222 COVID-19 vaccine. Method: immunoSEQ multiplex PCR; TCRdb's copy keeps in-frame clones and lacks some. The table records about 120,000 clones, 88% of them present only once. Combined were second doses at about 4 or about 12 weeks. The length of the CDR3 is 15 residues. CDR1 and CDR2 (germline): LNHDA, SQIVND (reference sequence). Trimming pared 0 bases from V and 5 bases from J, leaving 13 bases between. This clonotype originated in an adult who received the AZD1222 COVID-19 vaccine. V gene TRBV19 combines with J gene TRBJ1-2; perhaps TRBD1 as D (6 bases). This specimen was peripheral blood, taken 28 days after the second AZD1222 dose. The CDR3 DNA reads TGTGCCAGTAGTATAGACGACGGCAGGGGATATGGCTACACCTTC. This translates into CASSIDDGRGYGYTF.